Presented here are 18 T cell receptor beta chains from one specimen sequenced in a study of shared clonotypes between healthy human individuals. TCRdb's table, derived via immunoSEQ multiplex PCR, lists solely in-frame clones and lacks some. The sample has some 580,000 clones; roughly 98% are singletons. Only CD45RO-negative cells positively selected for CCR7 counted as naive CD8 cells, so terminally differentiated effector memory CD45RA+ cells were excluded. The sequencing input was naive CD8+ T cells sorted from blood. The receptors derive from a man aged 30 to 39 in good health.

V gene TRBV13 combines with J gene TRBJ1-1; D remains ambiguous. The length of the CDR3 is 13 residues. The germline V gene has CDR1 PRHDT and CDR2 FYEKMQ (reference sequence). V was shortened by 0 bases and J by 4 bases, with 6 bases between the two germline ends. In DNA form, the CDR3 reads TGTGCCAGCAGCTTAGGACTTGGCACTGAAGCTTTCTTT. Residues: CASSLGLGTEAFF.

The chain carries TRBV6-5 and TRBJ2-7; no firm D call. The CDR3 extends over 16 amino acids. Germline CDR1 and CDR2: MNHEY and SVGAGI. Trimming pared 0 bases from V and 3 bases from J, leaving 15 bases between. The CDR3 sequence: CASSYSTISDHYEQYF. The CDR3 DNA reads as TGTGCCAGCAGTTACTCTACCATATCCGACCACTACGAGCAGTACTTC.

This rearrangement joins TRBV4-1 to TRBJ2-1; 8 bases align to TRBD2. The germline gives CDR1 MGHRA, CDR2 YSYEKL. The J segment lost 8 bases and the V segment lost 2 bases, leaving 8 bases of the junction unmatched. The CDR3 sequence is 15 residues long. The CDR3 sequence is CASSQLAGGGDEQFF. CDR3 nucleotides: TGCGCCAGCAGCCAACTAGCGGGTGGGGGGGATGAGCAGTTCTTC.

The chain combines TRBV18 with TRBJ2-7, with 7 nucleotides matching TRBD1. This CDR3 has 15 amino acids. Germline trimming cut 2 bases from V and 3 bases from J; bases unmatched to any gene: 7. CDR1 and CDR2 from the germline V gene are KGHSH and LQKENI. CDR3 sequence: CASSPTDRVGYEQYF. In nucleotides, the CDR3 is TGTGCCAGCTCACCAACAGACAGGGTTGGCTACGAGCAGTACTTC. Full variable domain (rest looked up from reference TRBV18 and TRBJ2-7): NAGVMQNPRHLVRRRGQEARLRCSPMKGHSHVYWYRQLPEEGLKFMVYLQKENIIDESGMPKERFSAEFPKEGPSILRIQQVVRGDSAAYFCASSPTDRVGYEQYFGPGTRLTVT.

The genes are TRBV7-9 and TRBJ2-3, with 11 positions matching TRBD2. This CDR3 spans 16 amino acids. CDR1 and CDR2 (germline): SEHNR, FQNEAQ (reference sequence). J was trimmed by 3 bases and V by 5 bases; bases with no gene match: 7. The CDR3 nucleotides read TGTGCCAGCAGCGCCCCCGGGACTAGCGGAACAGATACGCAGTATTTT. This translates into CASSAPGTSGTDTQYF.

The rearrangement joins TRBV7-9 to TRBJ1-4; 8 nucleotides agree with TRBD1. The CDR3 covers 16 residues. CDR1 is SEHNR and CDR2 is FQNEAQ in the germline V gene (reference sequence). The V and J ends lost 6 bases and 5 bases, in that order; junction bases with no gene match: 11. This CDR3 reads CASSYRFPGGNEKLFF. The CDR3 DNA is TGTGCCAGCAGTTACCGCTTTCCAGGGGGCAATGAAAAACTGTTTTTT.

CDR3 coding DNA: TGTGCCAGCAGTTTTTGGGGGTTTGACACTGAAGCTTTCTTT. Protein: CASSFWGFDTEAFF. The chain uses TRBV27 and TRBJ1-1; weak D call: TRBD1 (5 bases). The length of the CDR3 is 14 residues. Germline CDR1 is MNHEY and CDR2 is SMNVEV (reference sequence). V shed 3 bases and J shed 3 bases, with 11 bases lying between them.

The chain links TRBV7-8 to TRBJ1-2; D is ambiguous. V gave up 5 bases and J gave up 6 bases, with 13 bases separating them. This CDR3 contains 13 residues. Germline CDR1 is SGHVS and CDR2 is FQNEAQ. The CDR3 sequence is CASSGTKDHGYTF. The CDR3 DNA reads as TGTGCCAGCAGCGGAACAAAGGACCATGGCTACACCTTC. Filled out from reference TRBV7-8 and TRBJ1-2, the complete variable domain reads GAGVSQSPRYKVAKRGQDVALRCDPISGHVSLFWYQQALGQGPEFLTYFQNEAQLDKSGLPSDRFFAERPEGSVSTLKIQRTQQEDSAVYLCASSGTKDHGYTFGSGTRLTVV.

The CDR3: CASSLGQPNTEAFF. In DNA, the CDR3 is TGTGCCAGTAGCTTGGGACAGCCGAACACTGAAGCTTTCTTT. The chain recombines TRBV19 with TRBJ1-1, with 7 positions matching TRBD1. J gave up 1 base and V 6 bases, and 5 bases lay outside the gene matches. The CDR3 loop spans 14 amino acids. Germline V CDR1 and CDR2: LNHDA, SQIVND (reference sequence).

The chain links TRBV14 to TRBJ1-1, with D hard to call. V was clipped by 0 bases and J by 3 bases, with 11 bases between them. CDR1 is SGHDN and CDR2 is FVKESK in the germline V gene. The CDR3 has 15 residues. The CDR3 bases are TGTGCCAGCAGCCAAGATGTGGGCGGTCACACTGAAGCTTTCTTT. This gives the protein CASSQDVGGHTEAFF.

The chain links TRBV11-2 to TRBJ2-1; perhaps TRBD2 as D (6 bases). The CDR3 sequence is 18 residues long. V was pared by 5 bases and J by 0 bases, with 20 bases between. Germline V lookup: CDR1 SGHAT, CDR2 FQNNGV. Here the CDR3 reads CASSLAPSSLSSYNEQFF. CDR3 bases: TGTGCCAGCAGCCTAGCGCCTAGCTCGCTTAGCTCCTACAATGAGCAGTTCTTC.

V usage is TRBV7-9 and J usage is TRBJ2-7; D unclear. The CDR3 totals 13 residues. V lost 1 base and J 3 bases, leaving 7 bases between the germline ends. Germline V CDR1 and CDR2: SEHNR, FQNEAQ (reference sequence). For the CDR3, the DNA is TGTGCCAGCAGCTTAGACGGCTTCTACGAGCAGTACTTC. Protein: CASSLDGFYEQYF.

V gene TRBV6-5 combines with J gene TRBJ2-7; no reliable D call. The CDR3 covers 13 residues. V was pared by 4 bases and J by 0 bases, with 7 bases between. Per germline, CDR1 MNHEY and CDR2 SVGAGI. CDR3 nucleotide sequence: TGTGCCAGCAGTTCCACGAGCTCCTACGAGCAGTACTTC. Residues: CASSSTSSYEQYF.

A single count supports this clone. The chain employs TRBV4-1 and TRBJ1-2, with 8 nucleotides matching TRBD1. The CDR3 is 15 residues long. V lost 0 bases, J lost 3 bases, and 3 bases stayed unmatched. Germline V CDR1 and CDR2: MGHRA, YSYEKL. The DNA for the CDR3 is TGCGCCAGCAGCCAAGATGGACAGGGTGACTATGGCTACACCTTC. As protein: CASSQDGQGDYGYTF.

The gene calls are TRBV4-1 and TRBJ2-7, with no clear D. Germline values: CDR1 MGHRA, CDR2 YSYEKL. V gave up 0 bases and J gave up 0 bases, with 6 bases separating them. The CDR3 runs to 14 residues. CDR3 sequence reads: CASSQDLNSYEQYF. The CDR3 DNA reads as TGCGCCAGCAGCCAAGATCTAAACTCCTACGAGCAGTACTTC.

The genes are TRBV5-8 and TRBJ2-1, with 12 bases matching TRBD2. Germline loops: CDR1 SGHTS, CDR2 YDEGEE. The CDR3 totals 16 residues. J lost 2 bases, V lost 5 bases, and 5 bases had no gene match. CDR3 DNA sequence: TGTGCCAGCAGGCAACTAGCGGGAGGCACCTACAATGAGCAGTTCTTC. This sequence encodes CASRQLAGGTYNEQFF.

CDR3 residues: CASSLEWAGGSYEQYF. The CDR3 nucleotides are TGTGCCAGCAGCTTGGAGTGGGCAGGGGGCTCCTACGAGCAGTACTTC. The rearrangement joins TRBV11-2 to TRBJ2-7; the match to TRBD1 covers 7 bases. In germline, CDR1 is SGHAT, CDR2 FQNNGV. The V segment lost 3 bases and the J segment 0 bases; nucleotides outside the gene matches: 8. CDR3 length: 16 residues.

This rearrangement joins TRBV7-9 to TRBJ2-5; D is possibly TRBD1 (5 bases). The V gene lost 1 base and the J gene lost 5 bases, with 20 bases spanning the gap. CDR3 size: 17 residues. CDR1 and CDR2 (germline): SEHNR, FQNEAQ (reference sequence). CDR3 loop: CASSLGDGHSLWETQYF. The CDR3 nucleotides are TGTGCCAGCAGCTTAGGAGATGGACACTCTCTTTGGGAGACCCAGTACTTC.